The sequence of this TCR beta chain was determined in a study of cytomegalovirus exposure and HLA in healthy donors. Use of 60 Vbeta and 13 Jbeta primers characterized the PCR. Produced via immunoSEQ multiplex PCR; TCRdb's table is partial and in-frame only. The table lists approximately 87,000 clones, around four fifths of them singletons. Study-wide findings and caveats: Common viral pathogens were later found to be apparently linked to several of the most significant clusters.

Remarks on this clone: Its antigen remains unknown.

The origin of this receptor is a woman aged 18-29 years in good health and CMV-seropositive. The specimen sequenced was PBMCs.

The CDR3 coding sequence is TGTGCCAGCAGCCACCTGTTTCGGACAGGGAAGGACAATGAGCAGTTCTTC. Translating gives CASSHLFRTGKDNEQFF. This sequence joins TRBV5-4 and TRBJ2-1, with 8 nucleotides matching TRBD1. The CDR3 length is 17 residues. Per germline, CDR1 SGHNT and CDR2 YYREEE (reference sequence). The V and J ends lost 4 bases and 5 bases, in that order; junction bases with no gene match: 14.